The 30 T cell receptor beta chains reported below all come from one sample, sequenced in a study of blood T cell repertoires in COVID-19. Some clones are missing from TCRdb's copy, which holds only in-frame ones; the method was immunoSEQ multiplex PCR. The table shows a few hundred thousand clones, with approximately 83% occurring only once. Material for sequencing was PBMCs or T cells enriched from blood (not recorded which). These receptors all come from a man aged 25-45 years who had recovered from COVID-19.

This sequence joins TRBV5-1 and TRBJ2-1; the match to TRBD2 covers 8 bases. V lost 2 bases, J lost 3 bases, and 22 bases stayed unmatched. This CDR3 is built from 21 residues. The V gene's germline CDR1 is SGHRS and CDR2 YFSETQ. CDR3 DNA sequence: TGCGCCAGCAGCTTTCGAACCAGCGGGGGAGCGACCTCGACCCTCTACAATGAGCAGTTCTTC. Its translation: CASSFRTSGGATSTLYNEQFF.

The chain is built from TRBV4-1 and TRBJ1-5, with D possibly being TRBD1 (5 bases). CDR1 is MGHRA and CDR2 is YSYEKL in the germline V gene. V was trimmed by 0 bases and J by 6 bases, leaving 9 bases between them. The CDR3 runs 14 residues. The CDR3 sequence: CASSQDGAIQPQHF. Written as DNA, the CDR3 is TGCGCCAGCAGCCAAGATGGGGCTATTCAGCCCCAGCATTTT.

This sequence joins TRBV18 and TRBJ2-3, with D perhaps TRBD2 (5 bases). CDR1 KGHSH and CDR2 LQKENI come from the germline V gene. The V end was cut by 0 bases, the J end by 5 bases, with 15 bases between. The CDR3 consists of 16 residues. This CDR3 is CASSPPGLAMQDTQYF. The CDR3 region has the DNA TGTGCCAGCTCACCACCTGGGCTAGCCATGCAAGATACGCAGTATTTT. The variable domain in full, with the rest retrieved from reference TRBV18 and TRBJ2-3, is NAGVMQNPRHLVRRRGQEARLRCSPMKGHSHVYWYRQLPEEGLKFMVYLQKENIIDESGMPKERFSAEFPKEGPSILRIQQVVRGDSAAYFCASSPPGLAMQDTQYFGPGTRLTVL.

This clone was detected a few times. The rearrangement uses TRBV15 and TRBJ1-6; no clear D gene. In germline, CDR1 is LNHNV, CDR2 YYDKDF (reference sequence). Between the trimmed V and J ends, which lost 0 bases and 8 bases, there was a span of 11 bases. This CDR3 has 15 amino acids. The CDR3 DNA follows: TGTGCCACCAGCAGAGATAACGGTTTTTATTCACCCCTCCACTTT. It specifies CATSRDNGFYSPLHF.

The V gene is TRBV11-2, the J gene TRBJ2-5; D not resolved. V lost 5 bases, J lost 0 bases, and 7 bases lay in between. This CDR3 contains 13 residues. Germline V gene sequence: CDR1 SGHAT, CDR2 FQNNGV. CDR3 DNA: TGTGCCAGCAGCCTGGCCTACCAAGAGACCCAGTACTTC. Its translation is CASSLAYQETQYF.

The chain joins TRBV3-1 (or the pseudogene TRBV3-2) to TRBJ2-2; TRBD1 agrees at 7 bases. V gave up 2 bases and J gave up 4 bases; unmatched junction bases: 7. Germline V gene data show CDR1 as LGHDT and CDR2 as YNNKEL (reference sequence). The CDR3 is made up of 16 amino acids. The CDR3: CASSQKGQTATGELFF. CDR3 nucleotide sequence: TGTGCCAGCAGCCAAAAGGGACAGACGGCCACCGGGGAGCTGTTTTTT.

V usage is TRBV11-2 and J usage is TRBJ1-2; 7 bases agree with TRBD1. The CDR3 spans 15 residues. The V gene end was trimmed by 4 bases and the J gene end by 4 bases; junction bases not matched to a gene: 9. In germline, CDR1 is SGHAT, CDR2 FQNNGV. In nucleotides, the CDR3 is TGTGCCAGCAGCTCTTTCTGGGGACAGTCCTATGGCTACACCTTC. Protein: CASSSFWGQSYGYTF.

This chain connects TRBV20-1 to TRBJ2-7; 7 bases are shared with TRBD2. The germline V gene encodes CDR1 DFQATT and CDR2 SNEGSKA (reference sequence). The V segment lost 3 bases and the J segment 4 bases; nucleotides outside the gene matches: 6. The CDR3 contains 13 residues. The CDR3 is CSASGGGRYEQYF. DNA of the CDR3: TGCAGTGCTAGTGGCGGGGGTCGGTACGAGCAGTACTTC.

V usage is TRBV12-3 or TRBV12-4 and J usage is TRBJ1-2, with TRBD1 identical over 7 bases. V lost 4 bases and J lost 7; bases outside the gene matches: 3. CDR3 length equals 12 residues. CDR3 DNA: TGTGCCAGCAGTTGGGACAGTCGTGGCTACACCTTC. This gives the protein CASSWDSRGYTF.

The chain employs TRBV2 and TRBJ2-1; 10 bases line up with TRBD2. The CDR3 extends over 14 amino acids. Trimming took 7 bases from V and 5 from J; bases not matched to a gene: 5. Germline V gives CDR1 SNHLY, CDR2 FYNNEI. CDR3 sequence (DNA): TGTGCCAGCAAGGAGCTAGCGGGGGACAATGAGCAGTTCTTC. Protein: CASKELAGDNEQFF. The variable domain in full, with the rest retrieved from reference TRBV2 and TRBJ2-1, is EPEVTQTPSHQVTQMGQEVILRCVPISNHLYFYWYRQILGQKVEFLVSFYNNEISEKSEIFDDQFSVERPDGSNFTLKIRSTKLEDSAMYFCASKELAGDNEQFFGPGTRLTVL.

CDR3 sequence reads: CASSLYSGQGVVEQFF. The DNA of the CDR3 is TGCGCCAGCAGCCTATATAGTGGACAGGGGGTTGTTGAGCAGTTCTTC. The chain uses TRBV4-1 and TRBJ2-1; 10 nucleotides match TRBD1. CDR3 length: 16 residues. Germline trimming cut 4 bases from V and 9 bases from J; bases unmatched to any gene: 12. Germline assignment: CDR1 MGHRA and CDR2 YSYEKL.

This clone has a handful of counts. The V call is TRBV6-5, the J call TRBJ2-7; TRBD2 aligns across 8 bases. Germline CDR1 is MNHEY and CDR2 is SVGAGI. The CDR3 loop spans 12 amino acids. V lost 8 bases to trimming and J lost 4 bases; unmatched junction nucleotides: 4. The CDR3 sequence: CASGSGRYEQYF. CDR3 nucleotides: TGTGCCAGCGGGAGCGGGAGATACGAGCAGTACTTC.

This chain joins TRBV5-1 and TRBJ1-2; 7 bases fit TRBD1. The trim removed 2 bases at V and 7 bases at J, leaving 2 bases unmatched. The length of the CDR3 is 12 residues. Germline CDR1 and CDR2: SGHRS and YFSETQ. The CDR3 region is CASSLQGSGYTF. Written as DNA, the CDR3 is TGCGCCAGCAGCTTACAGGGGAGTGGCTACACCTTC.

V usage is TRBV13 and J usage is TRBJ1-6; 7 bases map to TRBD1. The CDR3 is 14 residues long. Trimming took 4 bases from V and 9 from J; bases not matched to a gene: 6. The germline V gene has CDR1 PRHDT and CDR2 FYEKMQ (reference sequence). The DNA for the CDR3 is TGTGCCAGCAGCTCGACCGGGACAGCTTCACCCCTCCACTTT. It is translated as CASSSTGTASPLHF.

The V call is TRBV12-3 or TRBV12-4, the J call TRBJ1-2; no definite D call. CDR3 size: 13 residues. The V end lost 7 bases, the J end lost 5 bases, and 14 bases lay between the germline ends. CDR3 protein: CASTMMRAYGYTF. CDR3 in DNA: TGTGCCAGCACCATGATGCGTGCTTATGGCTACACCTTC.

The chain carries TRBV29-1 and TRBJ2-7, with 10 bases matching TRBD2. Germline CDR1 is SQVTM and CDR2 is ANQGSEA. The CDR3 has 13 residues. J gave up 6 bases and V 4 bases, and 6 bases lay outside the gene matches. CDR3 protein: CSVGARTSGEQYF. CDR3 coding DNA: TGCAGCGTTGGGGCAAGGACTAGCGGCGAGCAGTACTTC.

The chain uses TRBV5-1 and TRBJ2-5, with 12 bases fitting TRBD2. Germline V gene data show CDR1 as SGHRS and CDR2 as YFSETQ. V trimming: 4 bases; J trimming: 5 bases; junction bases outside the gene matches: 6. The CDR3 spans 15 residues. The CDR3 sequence: CASSLAGGSYETQYF. The CDR3 region has the DNA TGCGCCAGCAGCCTAGCGGGGGGGAGCTACGAGACCCAGTACTTC.

The chain is built from TRBV5-5 and TRBJ2-1, with TRBD1 matching 9 bases. Germline V lookup: CDR1 SGHKS, CDR2 YYEKEE (reference sequence). This CDR3 region has 14 residues. The V gene end was trimmed by 3 bases and the J gene end by 4 bases; junction bases not matched to a gene: 2. This chain's CDR3 is CASSWDRDYNEQFF. The CDR3 bases are TGTGCCAGCAGCTGGGACAGGGATTACAATGAGCAGTTCTTC.

The V gene is TRBV2, the J gene TRBJ1-3; D is ambiguous. The CDR3 sequence is 11 residues long. Trimming left V 7 bases short and J 4 bases short, with 5 bases between. Germline V gene sequence: CDR1 SNHLY, CDR2 FYNNEI. The CDR3 DNA is TGTGCCAGCAAACAGGGAAACACCATATATTTT. Amino acid sequence: CASKQGNTIYF.

The chain has TRBV9 and TRBJ1-5; 11 bases agree with TRBD1. J gave up 4 bases and V 4 bases, and 13 bases lay outside the gene matches. Germline assignment: CDR1 SGDLS and CDR2 YYNGEE. This CDR3 spans 18 amino acids. The CDR3 region is CASSIRDRGKRGNQPQHF. CDR3 sequence (DNA): TGTGCCAGCAGCATCCGGGACAGGGGGAAGAGGGGGAATCAGCCCCAGCATTTT.

This clone was seen a single time. The V call is TRBV11-2, the J call TRBJ1-2, with TRBD1 as a possible D gene (6 bases). CDR3 size: 16 residues. Trimming pared 6 bases from V and 0 bases from J, leaving 17 bases between. The germline CDR1 and CDR2 sequences are SGHAT and FQNNGV. DNA for the CDR3: TGTGCCAGCAGGCGATTCGGGGGGGCGCCTAACTATGGCTACACCTTC. This sequence encodes CASRRFGGAPNYGYTF.

This chain uses TRBV11-2 with TRBJ1-1; 9 bases line up with TRBD1. The CDR3 length is 15 residues. Per germline, CDR1 SGHAT and CDR2 FQNNGV. V lost 10 bases and J lost 11; bases outside the gene matches: 20. The CDR3 DNA reads as TGTGCCACTTCTCGGACCGGGACAGGGATAAACATTGCTTTCTTT. This translates into CATSRTGTGINIAFF.

The chain joins TRBV13 to TRBJ1-1; tentative D call: TRBD1 (5 bases). The V and J ends lost 2 bases and 6 bases respectively, with 10 bases between them. The CDR3 spans 13 residues. Germline lookup yields CDR1 PRHDT and CDR2 FYEKMQ (reference sequence). The CDR3 here is CASSLKIGAEAFF. Written as DNA, the CDR3 is TGTGCCAGCAGCTTAAAGATAGGGGCTGAAGCTTTCTTT.

The chain combines TRBV13 with TRBJ1-1; possible D gene TRBD1, 5 bases. CDR1 is PRHDT and CDR2 is FYEKMQ in the germline V gene (reference sequence). Trimming stripped 8 bases from V and 2 bases from J, with 18 bases between. The length of the CDR3 is 15 residues. The CDR3 protein is CASAPIRGINTEAFF. CDR3 bases: TGTGCCAGCGCTCCCATTCGGGGGATAAACACTGAAGCTTTCTTT.

The gene calls are TRBV6-5 and TRBJ1-2, with no clear D. The germline V gene encodes CDR1 MNHEY and CDR2 SVGAGI. The V and J ends lost 5 bases and 6 bases respectively, with 16 bases between them. The CDR3 has 14 amino acids. The CDR3 sequence is CASSPVASRHGYTF. Here the CDR3 DNA reads TGTGCCAGCAGTCCTGTGGCGAGCAGGCATGGCTACACCTTC.

The gene calls are TRBV18 and TRBJ1-2, with 7 nucleotides matching TRBD1. The ends lost 2 bases at V and 4 bases at J; junction bases unmatched: 7. Germline V gene sequence: CDR1 KGHSH, CDR2 LQKENI. The CDR3 consists of 15 residues. CDR3 coding DNA: TGTGCCAGCTCACCAGGAAAAGGGGGCAGCTATGGCTACACCTTC. Protein sequence: CASSPGKGGSYGYTF. Full variable domain (remainder filled in from reference TRBV18 and TRBJ1-2): NAGVMQNPRHLVRRRGQEARLRCSPMKGHSHVYWYRQLPEEGLKFMVYLQKENIIDESGMPKERFSAEFPKEGPSILRIQQVVRGDSAAYFCASSPGKGGSYGYTFGSGTRLTVV.

CDR3 nucleotides: TGCAGCGTTGGGCCGCAGGGAAATCAGCCCCAGCATTTT. It codes for CSVGPQGNQPQHF. The chain joins TRBV29-1 to TRBJ1-5; D is possibly TRBD1 (5 bases). This CDR3 is built from 13 residues. V was shortened by 4 bases and J by 4 bases, with 11 bases between the two germline ends. Germline CDR1 and CDR2: SQVTM and ANQGSEA.

This clone was counted a few times. V usage is TRBV19 and J usage is TRBJ1-2, with D possibly being TRBD1 (5 bases). Germline V CDR1 and CDR2: LNHDA, SQIVND (reference sequence). Trimming cost V 2 bases and J 4 bases, with 5 bases left between them. CDR3 length: 12 amino acids. The CDR3 coding sequence is TGTGCCAGTAGTATACAGGGCTATGGCTACACCTTC. Its protein product is CASSIQGYGYTF.

Notes on this clone: The DNA is omitted, as the CDR3 cannot be located on it reliably, and the CDR3 follows TCRdb's listing. The chain has TRBV6-2 or TRBV6-3 and TRBJ1-2. The germline CDR1 and CDR2 sequences are MNHEY and SVGEGT. The CDR3 is 15 residues long, ends included. CDR3 sequence reads: CASSSVRGDDYGYTF.

CDR3 in amino acids: CASSPGRFNYEQYF. CDR3 nucleotide sequence: TGCGCCAGCAGCCCAGGGCGTTTTAACTACGAGCAGTACTTC. J is TRBJ2-7 and V is TRBV5-1; tentative D call: TRBD1 (5 bases). This CDR3 has 14 amino acids. CDR1 and CDR2 (germline): SGHRS, YFSETQ. V dropped 4 bases and J dropped 3 bases, with 14 bases sitting between them.